This is a list of T cell receptor beta chains from one sample in a study of blood T cell repertoires in COVID-19. Clones were read by immunoSEQ multiplex PCR, and TCRdb kept only the in-frame ones, dropping some. This sample yields about 200,000 clones, of which approximately 80% are seen a single time; around 6.9% belongs to the top ten. Input material: peripheral blood. These receptors came from a human donor with acute or convalescent COVID-19. The donor label of this sample is uncertain. CDR3s include the opening cysteine and the closing phenylalanine or tryptophan. A D gene is named only where the DNA matches it firmly. The size field is filled for only some rows; it gives once, few, many or a size class.

d_gene | j_gene | v_gene | abundance | CDR3aa | CDR3nt
TRBD1 | TRBJ2-2 | TRBV5-1 | once | CASSFKVGTGDTGELFF | TGCGCCAGCAGCTTTAAAGTCGGGACAGGGGATACCGGGGAGCTGTTTTTT
NA | TRBJ1-1 | TRBV12-3/TRBV12-4 | NA | CASSLGGPTEAFF | TGTGCCAGCAGCCTCGGGGGGCCTACTGAAGCTTTCTTT
TRBD2 | TRBJ2-7 | TRBV9 | NA | CASSITESTSGRGYEQYF | TGTGCCAGCAGCATCACCGAATCGACTAGCGGGAGGGGGTACGAGCAGTACTTC
NA | TRBJ2-2 | TRBV19 | NA | CASSRDTNTGELFF | TGTGCCAGTAGTCGGGACACTAACACCGGGGAGCTGTTTTTT
NA | TRBJ2-2 | TRBV11-3 | once | CASSLGVTGNTGELFF | TGTGCCAGCAGCTTAGGTGTGACAGGGAACACCGGGGAGCTGTTTTTT
NA | TRBJ2-1 | TRBV6-5 | NA | CASSYSSPGSSNEQFF | TGTGCCAGCAGTTACTCGAGCCCCGGGAGCAGTAATGAGCAGTTCTTC
NA | TRBJ1-1 | TRBV7-2 | few | CASSQYTEAFF | TGTGCCAGCAGCCAATACACTGAAGCTTTCTTT
NA | TRBJ2-5 | TRBV24-1 | NA | CATSDLHGGGETQYF | TGTGCCACCAGTGATTTGCACGGGGGTGGAGAGACCCAGTACTTC
TRBD1 | TRBJ2-6 | TRBV5-8 | NA | CASSFLGQGFSGANVLTF | TGTGCCAGCAGCTTCCTCGGACAGGGCTTCTCTGGGGCCAACGTCCTGACTTTC
NA | TRBJ1-2 | TRBV3-1/TRBV3-2 | NA | CASSQAGTFYGYTF | TGTGCCAGCAGCCAAGCCGGGACATTCTATGGCTACACCTTC
TRBD2 | TRBJ2-2 | TRBV7-3 | once | CASSEGLMGMGELFF | TGTGCCAGCAGCGAGGGACTAATGGGGATGGGGGAGCTGTTTTTT
NA | TRBJ2-1 | TRBV2 | few | CASSQDYNEQFF | TGTGCCAGCAGCCAGGACTACAATGAGCAGTTCTTC
TRBD2 | TRBJ2-2 | TRBV28 | NA | CASIAGGLVAGELFF | TGTGCCAGCATAGCGGGAGGGCTGGTGGCCGGGGAGCTGTTTTTT
TRBD1 | TRBJ1-4 | TRBV27 | NA | CASSHRGANEKLFF | TGTGCCAGCAGTCACAGGGGTGCTAATGAAAAACTGTTTTTT
TRBD2 | TRBJ2-3 | TRBV6-1 | NA | CASSEGLAGVIAQYF | TGTGCCAGCAGTGAGGGACTAGCGGGAGTCATTGCGCAGTATTTT
TRBD1 | TRBJ1-5 | TRBV28 | few | CASSPGTVNQPQHF | TGTGCCAGCAGCCCTGGGACAGTTAATCAGCCCCAGCATTTT
NA | TRBJ2-7 | TRBV6-4 | NA | CASSDFTGLKFTTYEQYF | TGTGCCAGCAGTGACTTTACAGGGTTAAAGTTCACGACTTACGAGCAGTACTTC
NA | TRBJ2-5 | TRBV5-1 | NA | CASSFPGVETQYF | TGCGCCAGCAGCTTCCCAGGGGTCGAGACCCAGTACTTC
NA | TRBJ1-6 | TRBV7-3 | NA | CASSPVGGQALHF | TGTGCCAGCAGCCCCGTAGGGGGACAAGCCCTCCACTTT
TRBD2 | TRBJ2-3 | TRBV10-2 | NA | CASRDFSGRVADTQYF | TGCGCCAGCAGGGACTTTTCCGGGAGGGTCGCAGATACGCAGTATTTT
NA | TRBJ1-5 | TRBV9 | few | CASSVDGQPTQPQHF | TGTGCCAGCAGCGTAGACGGACAGCCAACTCAGCCCCAGCATTTT
TRBD2 | TRBJ2-1 | TRBV10-3 | once | CAIRREEGPSNEQFF | TGTGCCATCCGGCGGGAGGAGGGGCCGAGCAATGAGCAGTTCTTC
NA | TRBJ1-2 | TRBV24-1 | NA | CATSDLRTGYGYTF | TGTGCCACCAGTGATCTCCGTACGGGCTATGGCTACACCTTC
NA | TRBJ1-1 | TRBV21-1 | NA | CASSSRTGGRSSEAFF | TGTGCCAGCAGCTCCCGGACAGGGGGAAGGAGCTCTGAAGCTTTCTTT
TRBD2 | TRBJ2-1 | TRBV5-1 | NA | CASSLGLAENEQFF | TGCGCCAGCAGCTTGGGGCTAGCGGAGAATGAGCAGTTCTTC
NA | TRBJ1-2 | TRBV5-3 | NA | CARSLLRTLTNYGYTF | TGTGCCAGAAGCTTACTTCGGACTCTAACTAACTATGGCTACACCTTC
TRBD2 | TRBJ2-7 | TRBV27 | NA | CASSLKAGGPTYEQYF | TGTGCCAGCAGTTTAAAAGCGGGAGGCCCTACCTACGAGCAGTACTTC
TRBD1 | TRBJ1-5 | TRBV2 | NA | CASRAGQVSNQPQHF | TGTGCCAGCAGGGCTGGACAGGTTAGCAATCAGCCCCAGCATTTT
NA | TRBJ1-1 | TRBV10-1 | NA | CASSVGHTPGNTEAFF | TGCGCCAGCAGCGTGGGACATACACCCGGGAACACTGAAGCTTTCTTT
NA | TRBJ1-6 | TRBV2 | NA | CASSFSETKRANSPLHF | TGTGCCAGCAGTTTTTCGGAGACTAAAAGGGCAAATTCACCCCTCCACTTT
NA | TRBJ1-1 | TRBV2 | few | CASILRGNTNTEAFF | TGTGCCAGCATCCTCCGGGGAAATACGAACACTGAAGCTTTCTTT
TRBD1 | TRBJ1-1 | TRBV19 | NA | CASSPGQRNTEAFF | TGTGCCAGTAGTCCGGGACAGAGAAACACTGAAGCTTTCTTT
NA | TRBJ1-1 | TRBV30 | NA | CAWSVGWEGVTEAFF | TGTGCCTGGAGTGTAGGATGGGAGGGGGTCACTGAAGCTTTCTTT
NA | TRBJ2-2 | TRBV7-9 | NA | CASSAQDTGELFF | TGTGCCAGCAGCGCACAGGACACCGGGGAGCTGTTTTTT
NA | TRBJ1-4 | TRBV9 | few | CASSVGGTTNEKLFF | TGTGCCAGCAGCGTAGGCGGGACGACTAATGAAAAACTGTTTTTT
NA | TRBJ2-7 | TRBV6-5 | NA | CAITMTSYLPYEQYF | TGTGCCATCACTATGACTTCCTACTTACCCTACGAGCAGTACTTC
TRBD2 | TRBJ2-5 | TRBV10-2 | once | CASRPPGLGQETQYF | TGCGCCAGCAGACCCCCGGGACTAGGACAAGAGACCCAGTACTTC
TRBD2 | TRBJ2-2 | TRBV4-3 | few | CASSQDSGGLSGGELFF | TGCGCCAGCAGCCAAGATTCGGGAGGGCTATCGGGCGGGGAGCTGTTTTTT
TRBD2 | TRBJ2-2 | TRBV9 | once | CASSAGAWAGESGELFF | TGTGCCAGCAGCGCCGGGGCTTGGGCGGGAGAATCCGGGGAGCTGTTTTTT
TRBD2 | TRBJ2-5 | TRBV19 | NA | CASSSPRLAEGRETQYF | TGTGCCAGTAGTAGCCCCCGACTAGCGGAGGGACGGGAGACCCAGTACTTC
NA | TRBJ1-2 | TRBV5-1 | few | CASKGGREIGLRGYTF | TGCGCCAGCAAAGGCGGGAGAGAGATAGGGCTTCGCGGCTACACCTTC
TRBD2 | TRBJ2-3 | TRBV6-1 | NA | CASSDRALSGSRKGTDTQYF | TGTGCCAGCAGTGACAGGGCTCTTAGCGGGAGTAGGAAAGGGACAGATACGCAGTATTTT
NA | TRBJ1-1 | TRBV5-1 | NA | CASSLDFNTEAFF | TGCGCCAGCAGCTTAGACTTTAACACTGAAGCTTTCTTT
NA | TRBJ2-1 | TRBV6-2/TRBV6-3 | once | CASSLAGTSEQFF | TGTGCCAGCAGTTTGGCTGGGACATCTGAGCAGTTCTTC
TRBD1 | TRBJ1-6 | TRBV27 | NA | CASFGGQYNSPLHF | TGTGCCAGCTTTGGGGGACAGTATAATTCACCCCTCCACTTT
NA | TRBJ1-2 | TRBV7-9 | NA | CASSLGINYGYTF | TGTGCCAGCAGCTTAGGTATTAACTATGGCTACACCTTC
NA | TRBJ2-5 | TRBV7-6 | NA | CASSLGAGEETQYF | TGTGCCAGCAGCTTAGGGGCAGGGGAAGAGACCCAGTACTTC
TRBD1 | TRBJ1-5 | TRBV30 | NA | CAWIRGRTHSNQPQHF | TGTGCCTGGATCAGGGGGCGGACACATAGCAATCAGCCCCAGCATTTT